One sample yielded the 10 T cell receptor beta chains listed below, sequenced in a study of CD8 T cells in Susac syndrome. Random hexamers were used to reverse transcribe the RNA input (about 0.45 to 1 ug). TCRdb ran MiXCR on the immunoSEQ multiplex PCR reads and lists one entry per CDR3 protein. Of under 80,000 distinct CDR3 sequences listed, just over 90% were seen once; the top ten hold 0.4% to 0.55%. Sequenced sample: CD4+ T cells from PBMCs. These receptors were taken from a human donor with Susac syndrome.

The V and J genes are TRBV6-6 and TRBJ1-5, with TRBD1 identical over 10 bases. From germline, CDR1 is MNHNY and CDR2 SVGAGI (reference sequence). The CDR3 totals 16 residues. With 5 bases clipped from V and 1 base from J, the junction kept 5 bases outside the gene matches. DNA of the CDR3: TGTGCCAGCAGTCTGACAGGGGGCTTAAGCAATCAGCCCCAGCATTTT. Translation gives CASSLTGGLSNQPQHF.

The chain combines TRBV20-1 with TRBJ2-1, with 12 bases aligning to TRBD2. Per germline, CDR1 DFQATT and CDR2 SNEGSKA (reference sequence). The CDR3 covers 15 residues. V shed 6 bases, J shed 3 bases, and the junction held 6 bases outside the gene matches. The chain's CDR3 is CSAPGLAGFYNEQFF. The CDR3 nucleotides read TGCAGTGCCCCGGGACTAGCGGGCTTCTACAATGAGCAGTTCTTC.

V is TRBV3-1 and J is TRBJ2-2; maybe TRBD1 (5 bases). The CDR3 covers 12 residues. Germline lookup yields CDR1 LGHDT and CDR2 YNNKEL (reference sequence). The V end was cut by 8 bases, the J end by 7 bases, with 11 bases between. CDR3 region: CASHRFNGELFF. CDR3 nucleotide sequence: TGTGCCAGCCACAGGTTTAACGGGGAGCTGTTTTTT.

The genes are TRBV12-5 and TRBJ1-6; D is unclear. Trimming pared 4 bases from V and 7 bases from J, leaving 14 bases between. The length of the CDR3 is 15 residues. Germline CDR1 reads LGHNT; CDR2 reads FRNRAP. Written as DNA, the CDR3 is TGTGCTAGTGGTTCCTCCAGAGGGCCGAATTCACCCCTCCACTTT. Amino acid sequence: CASGSSRGPNSPLHF.

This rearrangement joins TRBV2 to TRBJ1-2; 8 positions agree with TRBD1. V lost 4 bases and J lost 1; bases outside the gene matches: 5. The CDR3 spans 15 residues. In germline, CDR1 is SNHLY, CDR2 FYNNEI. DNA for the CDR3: TGTGCCAGCAGTGGTCAGGGGGCGTTTAACTATGGCTACACCTTC. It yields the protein CASSGQGAFNYGYTF.

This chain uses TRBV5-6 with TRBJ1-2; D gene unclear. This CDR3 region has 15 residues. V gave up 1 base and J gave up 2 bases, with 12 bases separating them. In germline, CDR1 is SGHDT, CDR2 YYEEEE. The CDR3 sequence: CASSLYSAPNYGYTF. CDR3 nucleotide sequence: TGTGCCAGCAGCTTGTACTCCGCCCCAAACTATGGCTACACCTTC.

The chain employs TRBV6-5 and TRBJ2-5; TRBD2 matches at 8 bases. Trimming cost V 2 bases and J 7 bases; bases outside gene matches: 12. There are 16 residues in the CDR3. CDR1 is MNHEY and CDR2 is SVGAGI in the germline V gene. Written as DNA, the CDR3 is TGTGCCAGCAGTTACGTTAATGCGGGGGGCATGGGGACCCAGTACTTC. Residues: CASSYVNAGGMGTQYF.

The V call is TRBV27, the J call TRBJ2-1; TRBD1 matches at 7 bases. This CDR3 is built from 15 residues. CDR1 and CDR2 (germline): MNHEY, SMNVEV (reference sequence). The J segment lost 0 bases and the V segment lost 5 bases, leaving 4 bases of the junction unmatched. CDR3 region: CASSTDRSSYNEQFF. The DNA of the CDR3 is TGTGCCAGCAGTACGGACAGGAGCTCCTACAATGAGCAGTTCTTC.

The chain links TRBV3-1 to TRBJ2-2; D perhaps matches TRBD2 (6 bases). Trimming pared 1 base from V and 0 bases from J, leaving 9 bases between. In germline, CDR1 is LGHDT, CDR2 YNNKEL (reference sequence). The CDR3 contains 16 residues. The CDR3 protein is CASSQVGGTNTGELFF. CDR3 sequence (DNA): TGTGCCAGCAGCCAAGTAGGAGGGACGAACACCGGGGAGCTGTTTTTT.

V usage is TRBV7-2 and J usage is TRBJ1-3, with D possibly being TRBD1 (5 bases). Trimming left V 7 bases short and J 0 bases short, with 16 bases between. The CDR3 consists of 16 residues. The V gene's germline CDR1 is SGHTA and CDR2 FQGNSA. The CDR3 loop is CASILDSPRSGNTIYF. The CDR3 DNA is TGTGCCAGCATACTAGACAGTCCCCGCTCTGGAAACACCATATATTTT.